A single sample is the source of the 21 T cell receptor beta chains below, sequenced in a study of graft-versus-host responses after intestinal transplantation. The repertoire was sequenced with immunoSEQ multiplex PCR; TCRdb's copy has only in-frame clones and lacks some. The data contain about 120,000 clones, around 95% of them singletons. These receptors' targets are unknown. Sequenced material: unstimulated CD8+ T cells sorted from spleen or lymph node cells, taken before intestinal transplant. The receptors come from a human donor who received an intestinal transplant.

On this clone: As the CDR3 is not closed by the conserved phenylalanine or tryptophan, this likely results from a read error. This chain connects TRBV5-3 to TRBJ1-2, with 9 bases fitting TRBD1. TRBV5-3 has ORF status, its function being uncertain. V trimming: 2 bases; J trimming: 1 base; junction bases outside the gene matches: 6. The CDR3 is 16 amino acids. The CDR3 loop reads CARSFRTGDINYGYTL. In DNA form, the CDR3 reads TGTGCCAGAAGCTTCCGGACAGGGGACATTAACTATGGCTACACCCTC.

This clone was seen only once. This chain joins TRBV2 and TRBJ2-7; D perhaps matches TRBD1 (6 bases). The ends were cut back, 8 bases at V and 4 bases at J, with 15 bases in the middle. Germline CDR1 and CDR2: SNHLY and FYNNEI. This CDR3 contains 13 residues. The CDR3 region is CASLGRGEYEQYF. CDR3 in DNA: TGTGCCAGCTTGGGCAGGGGAGAGTACGAGCAGTACTTC.

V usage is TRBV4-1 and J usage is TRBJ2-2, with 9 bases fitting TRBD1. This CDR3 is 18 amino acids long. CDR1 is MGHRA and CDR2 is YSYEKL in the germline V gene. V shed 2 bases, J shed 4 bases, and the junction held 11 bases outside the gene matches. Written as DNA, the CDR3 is TGCGCCAGCAGCCAACCCACCGGGGGACAGGGTGGCACCGGGGAGCTGTTTTTT. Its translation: CASSQPTGGQGGTGELFF.

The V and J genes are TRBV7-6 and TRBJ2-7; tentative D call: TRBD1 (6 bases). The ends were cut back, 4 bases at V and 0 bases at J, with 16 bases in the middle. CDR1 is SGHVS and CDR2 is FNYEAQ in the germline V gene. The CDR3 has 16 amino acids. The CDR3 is CASSSDRSLASYEQYF. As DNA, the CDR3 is TGTGCCAGCAGCTCAGACAGGAGCCTTGCCTCCTACGAGCAGTACTTC.

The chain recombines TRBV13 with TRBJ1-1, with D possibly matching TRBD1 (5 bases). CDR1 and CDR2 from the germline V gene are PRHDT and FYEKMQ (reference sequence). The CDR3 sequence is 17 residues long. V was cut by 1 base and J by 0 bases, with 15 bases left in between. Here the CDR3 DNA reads TGTGCCAGCAGCTTAGTGAGACAGAGACAAATGAACACTGAAGCTTTCTTT. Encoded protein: CASSLVRQRQMNTEAFF.

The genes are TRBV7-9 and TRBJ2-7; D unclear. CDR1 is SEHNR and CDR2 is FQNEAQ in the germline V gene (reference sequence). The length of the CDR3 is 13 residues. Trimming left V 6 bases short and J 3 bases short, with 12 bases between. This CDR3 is CASSQVNVYEQYF. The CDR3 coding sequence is TGTGCCAGCAGTCAAGTCAACGTCTACGAGCAGTACTTC.

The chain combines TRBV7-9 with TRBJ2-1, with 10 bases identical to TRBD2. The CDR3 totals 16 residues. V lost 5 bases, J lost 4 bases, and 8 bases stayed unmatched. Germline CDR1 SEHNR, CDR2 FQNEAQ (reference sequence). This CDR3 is CASSRRTSGVYNEQFF. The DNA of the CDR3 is TGTGCCAGCAGCCGCCGGACTAGCGGAGTTTACAATGAGCAGTTCTTC.

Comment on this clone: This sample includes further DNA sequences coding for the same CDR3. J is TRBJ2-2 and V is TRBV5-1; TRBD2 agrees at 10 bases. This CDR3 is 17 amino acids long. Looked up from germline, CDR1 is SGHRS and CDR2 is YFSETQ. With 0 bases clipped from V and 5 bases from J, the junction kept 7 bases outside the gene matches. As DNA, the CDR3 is TGCGCCAGCAGCTTGGCCCCTAGCGGGAGCGGTACCGGGGAGCTGTTTTTT. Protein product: CASSLAPSGSGTGELFF.

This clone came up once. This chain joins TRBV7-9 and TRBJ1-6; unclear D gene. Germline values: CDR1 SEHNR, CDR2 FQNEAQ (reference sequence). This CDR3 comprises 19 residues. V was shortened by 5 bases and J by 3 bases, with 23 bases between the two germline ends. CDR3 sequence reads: CASSGVGPVGLFYNSPLHF. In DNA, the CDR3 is TGTGCCAGCAGCGGGGTCGGACCCGTCGGGCTATTCTATAATTCACCCCTCCACTTT.

CDR3 DNA: TGTGCCAGCAGCTTACTACCGGGACCCCGGGACACTGAAGCTTTCTTT. Translated: CASSLLPGPRDTEAFF. This chain joins TRBV7-8 and TRBJ1-1, with D tentatively TRBD1 (5 bases). In germline, CDR1 is SGHVS, CDR2 FQNEAQ. V lost 2 bases and J 3 bases, leaving 16 bases between the germline ends. The CDR3 loop spans 16 amino acids.

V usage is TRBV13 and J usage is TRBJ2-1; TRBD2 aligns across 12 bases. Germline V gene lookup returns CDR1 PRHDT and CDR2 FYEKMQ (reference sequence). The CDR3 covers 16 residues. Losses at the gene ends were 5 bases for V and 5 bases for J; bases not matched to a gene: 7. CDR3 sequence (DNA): TGTGCCAGCAGCGGTCGACTAGCGGGAGAGAACAATGAGCAGTTCTTC. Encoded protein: CASSGRLAGENNEQFF.

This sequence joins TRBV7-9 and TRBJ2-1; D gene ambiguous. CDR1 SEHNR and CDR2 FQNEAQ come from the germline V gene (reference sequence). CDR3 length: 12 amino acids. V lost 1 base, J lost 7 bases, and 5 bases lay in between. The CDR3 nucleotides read TGTGCCAGCAGCTTAGGGCAGAATGAGCAGTTCTTC. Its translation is CASSLGQNEQFF. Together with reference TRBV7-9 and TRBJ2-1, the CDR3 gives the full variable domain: DTGVSQNPRHKITKRGQNVTFRCDPISEHNRLYWYRQTLGQGPEFLTYFQNEAQLEKSRLLSDRFSAERPKGSFSTLEIQRTEQGDSAMYLCASSLGQNEQFFGPGTRLTVL.

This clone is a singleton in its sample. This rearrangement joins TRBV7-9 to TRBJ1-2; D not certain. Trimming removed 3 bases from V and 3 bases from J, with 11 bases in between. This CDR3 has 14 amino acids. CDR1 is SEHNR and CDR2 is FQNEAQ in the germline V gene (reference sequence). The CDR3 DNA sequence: TGTGCCAGCAGCTTCTCCGGCTCCTACTATGGCTACACCTTC. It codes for CASSFSGSYYGYTF.

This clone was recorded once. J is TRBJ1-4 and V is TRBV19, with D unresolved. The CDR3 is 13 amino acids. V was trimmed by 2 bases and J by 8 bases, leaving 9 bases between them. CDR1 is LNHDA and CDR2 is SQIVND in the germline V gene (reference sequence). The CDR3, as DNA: TGTGCCAGTAGTATAACGCATCGGGAAAAACTGTTTTTT. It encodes CASSITHREKLFF.

CDR3 sequence reads: CASSFRRLAYNEQFF. The CDR3 DNA follows: TGTGCCAGCAGTTTCCGAAGACTAGCCTACAATGAGCAGTTCTTC. V and J are TRBV28 and TRBJ2-1; D possibly corresponds to TRBD2 (6 bases). The CDR3 covers 15 residues. The V end lost 3 bases, the J end lost 2 bases, and 11 bases lay between the germline ends. Germline lookup yields CDR1 MDHEN and CDR2 SYDVKM.

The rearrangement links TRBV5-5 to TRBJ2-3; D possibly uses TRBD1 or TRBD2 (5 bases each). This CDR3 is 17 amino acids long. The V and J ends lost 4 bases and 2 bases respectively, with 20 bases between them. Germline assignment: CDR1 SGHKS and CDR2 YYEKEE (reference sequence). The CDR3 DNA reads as TGTGCCAGCAGCCTGATTATTGGGACGGAACCCACAGATACGCAGTATTTT. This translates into CASSLIIGTEPTDTQYF. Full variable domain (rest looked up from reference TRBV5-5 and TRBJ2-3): DAGVTQSPTHLIKTRGQQVTLRCSPISGHKSVSWYQQVLGQGPQFIFQYYEKEERGRGNFPDRFSARQFPNYSSELNVNALLLGDSALYLCASSLIIGTEPTDTQYFGPGTRLTVL.

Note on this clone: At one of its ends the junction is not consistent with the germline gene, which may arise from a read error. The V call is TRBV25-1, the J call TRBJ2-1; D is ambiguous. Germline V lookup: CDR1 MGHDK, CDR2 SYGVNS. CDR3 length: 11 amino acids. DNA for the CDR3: TGTGCCAGCAGTAAATACAATGAGCAGTTCTTC. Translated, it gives CASSKYNEQFF. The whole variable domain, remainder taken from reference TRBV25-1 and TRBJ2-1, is EADIYQTPRYLVIGTGKKITLECSQTMGHDKMYWYQQDPGMELHLIHYSYGVNSTEKGDLSSESTVSRIRTEHFPLTLESARPSHTSQYLCASSKYNEQFFGPGTRLTVL.

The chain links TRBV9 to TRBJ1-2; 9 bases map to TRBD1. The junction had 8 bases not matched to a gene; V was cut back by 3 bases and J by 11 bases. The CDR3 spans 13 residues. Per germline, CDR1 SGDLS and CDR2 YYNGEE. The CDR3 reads CASSGGDREGYTF. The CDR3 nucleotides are TGTGCCAGCAGCGGAGGGGACAGGGAAGGTTACACCTTC. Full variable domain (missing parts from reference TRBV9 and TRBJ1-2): DSGVTQTPKHLITATGQRVTLRCSPRSGDLSVYWYQQSLDQGLQFLIQYYNGEERAKGNILERFSAQQFPDLHSELNLSSLELGDSALYFCASSGGDREGYTFGSGTRLTVV.

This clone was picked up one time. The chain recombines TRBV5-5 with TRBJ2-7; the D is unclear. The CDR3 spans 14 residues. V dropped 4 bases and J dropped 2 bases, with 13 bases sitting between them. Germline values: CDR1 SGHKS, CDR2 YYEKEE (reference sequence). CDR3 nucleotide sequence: TGTGCCAGCAGCGCCAAGCTTACCGCCTACGAGCAGTACTTC. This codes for CASSAKLTAYEQYF.

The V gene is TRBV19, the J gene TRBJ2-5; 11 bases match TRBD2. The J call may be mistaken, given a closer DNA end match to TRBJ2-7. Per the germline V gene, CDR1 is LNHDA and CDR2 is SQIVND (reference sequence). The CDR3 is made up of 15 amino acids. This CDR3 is CASSITSGSSHEQYF. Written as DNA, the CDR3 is TGTGCCAGTAGTATCACTAGCGGGAGTTCCCACGAGCAGTACTTC.

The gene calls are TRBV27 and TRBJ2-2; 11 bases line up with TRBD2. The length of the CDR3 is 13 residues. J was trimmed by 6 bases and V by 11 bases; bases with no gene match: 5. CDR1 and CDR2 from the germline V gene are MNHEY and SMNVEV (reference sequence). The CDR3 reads CAPQLAGAGELFF. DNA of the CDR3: TGTGCCCCACAACTAGCGGGAGCCGGGGAGCTGTTTTTT.